A single sample is the source of the 20 T cell receptor beta chains below, sequenced in a study of OX40 agonist ivuxolimab in advanced cancers. Libraries were prepared through the immunoSEQ multiplex PCR assay. Held by TCRdb, this immuneACCESS table contains in-frame sequences only and omits some clones. Under half of the omission traces to an unresolved V gene where checked; the cause of the rest is unknown. Counted in this sample were about 64,000 clones; about 88% of them appeared once. The ten largest clonotypes hold around 2.9% of the sample. The sequences come from CD4+ or CD8+ T cells sorted from blood, collected in a trial of the OX40 agonist ivuxolimab. These receptors all come from an adult with an advanced solid tumor such as melanoma, head and neck, liver or kidney cancer.

V and J are TRBV6-5 and TRBJ2-1; D is ambiguous. This CDR3 is built from 13 residues. Trimming removed 4 bases at V and 7 bases at J, with 11 bases between. The V gene's germline CDR1 is MNHEY and CDR2 SVGAGI. The CDR3, as DNA: TGTGCCAGCAGTTCGAGACATCCTAATGAGCAGTTCTTC. This translates into CASSSRHPNEQFF.

The chain links TRBV2 to TRBJ2-5; 11 bases line up with TRBD1. The CDR3 loop spans 15 amino acids. Germline CDR1 reads SNHLY; CDR2 reads FYNNEI. V was clipped by 3 bases and J by 5 bases; unmatched bases: 5. CDR3 region: CASSEDRGRKETQYF. CDR3 DNA sequence: TGTGCCAGCAGTGAGGACAGGGGGCGCAAGGAGACCCAGTACTTC. Looking up the rest from reference TRBV2 and TRBJ2-5 gives the full variable domain: EPEVTQTPSHQVTQMGQEVILRCVPISNHLYFYWYRQILGQKVEFLVSFYNNEISEKSEIFDDQFSVERPDGSNFTLKIRSTKLEDSAMYFCASSEDRGRKETQYFGPGTRLLVL.

The CDR3 coding sequence is TGTGCCAGCAGCTTAACCCCCACAGGGGGCACCGGGGAGCTGTTTTTT. This gives the protein CASSLTPTGGTGELFF. The genes are TRBV7-3 and TRBJ2-2, with 8 positions matching TRBD1. Losses at the gene ends were 0 bases for V and 4 bases for J; bases not matched to a gene: 4. CDR1 is SGHTA, CDR2 FQGTGA, per germline. This CDR3 has 16 amino acids.

This chain links TRBV6-5 with TRBJ2-7, with unresolved D. CDR3 size: 14 residues. Germline values: CDR1 MNHEY, CDR2 SVGAGI. Trimming cost V 0 bases and J 8 bases, with 14 bases left between them. DNA of the CDR3: TGTGCCAGCAGTTACTCAGACCAGATTGAAAAGCAGTACTTC. As protein: CASSYSDQIEKQYF.

The CDR3 protein is CASSSTQGVITDTQYF. The DNA for the CDR3 is TGCGCCAGCAGCTCTACCCAGGGGGTCATAACAGATACGCAGTATTTT. The chain couples TRBV5-1 to TRBJ2-3; TRBD1 agrees at 7 bases. CDR3 length: 16 residues. Trimming took 3 bases from V and 3 from J; bases not matched to a gene: 10. CDR1 is SGHRS and CDR2 is YFSETQ in the germline V gene.

The chain combines TRBV15 with TRBJ1-1, with a tentative D call TRBD1 (6 bases). V lost 2 bases to trimming and J lost 5 bases, with 9 bases between them. The CDR3 is 13 amino acids. The V gene's germline CDR1 is LNHNV and CDR2 YYDKDF (reference sequence). The CDR3 region has the DNA TGTGCCACCAGCAGAATCGGGACAACTGAAGCTTTCTTT. It codes for CATSRIGTTEAFF.

This clone was seen only once. The chain carries TRBV27 and TRBJ2-7, with 7 bases aligning to TRBD1. The CDR3 extends over 15 amino acids. Unmatched junction bases numbered 9, after V lost 6 bases and J lost 1 base. The germline CDR1 and CDR2 sequences are MNHEY and SMNVEV (reference sequence). As DNA, the CDR3 is TGTGCCAGCAGAGTACAGGGGATGGAGTCCTACGAGCAGTACTTC. This translates into CASRVQGMESYEQYF.

CDR3 region: CATSNSPRRGRKSYNSPLHF. CDR3 in DNA: TGTGCCACCAGCAACTCCCCAAGGAGGGGGCGAAAGTCCTATAATTCACCCCTCCACTTT. The genes are TRBV15 and TRBJ1-6; 7 bases map to TRBD1. V lost 4 bases to trimming and J lost 1 base; unmatched junction nucleotides: 16. The CDR3 sequence is 20 residues long. CDR1 is LNHNV and CDR2 is YYDKDF in the germline V gene (reference sequence).

The rearrangement links TRBV5-4 to TRBJ2-2; the match to TRBD2 covers 14 bases. J gave up 2 bases and V 3 bases, and 9 bases lay outside the gene matches. CDR1 is SGHNT and CDR2 is YYREEE in the germline V gene (reference sequence). The CDR3 extends over 19 amino acids. The DNA of the CDR3 is TGTGCCAGCAGCTCGCGACTAGCGGGGGGGCGAACTAACACCGGGGAGCTGTTTTTT. The encoded protein is CASSSRLAGGRTNTGELFF.

V is TRBV7-2 and J is TRBJ2-7; tentative D call: TRBD1 (7 bases). The CDR3 is 17 amino acids. Germline V gene sequence: CDR1 SGHTA, CDR2 FQGNSA. V was clipped by 5 bases and J by 1 base, with 21 bases between them. The CDR3 bases are TGTGCCAGCAGCCTTGCTCACGGGGGACAGTCATCCTACGAGCAGTACTTC. Protein: CASSLAHGGQSSYEQYF.

This chain links TRBV28 with TRBJ2-4; D not certain. V lost 5 bases and J lost 2, with 7 bases in between. The germline V gene encodes CDR1 MDHEN and CDR2 SYDVKM. This CDR3 contains 13 residues. This chain's CDR3 is CASSQETKNIQYF. The CDR3 DNA reads as TGTGCCAGCAGTCAAGAGACCAAAAACATTCAGTACTTC.

The chain employs TRBV30 and TRBJ2-7, with D unclear. Trimming stripped 0 bases from V and 3 bases from J, with 3 bases between. The CDR3 has 11 residues. Germline-derived CDR1 and CDR2 are GTSNPN and SVGIG (reference sequence). In DNA form, the CDR3 reads TGTGCCTGGAGTGTGGTCTACGAGCAGTACTTC. Translated: CAWSVVYEQYF.

This clone was detected only once. Here the CDR3 DNA reads TGTGCCAGCAGCTTAGGTTACAATCAGCCCCAGCATTTT. The encoded protein is CASSLGYNQPQHF. The chain joins TRBV7-9 to TRBJ1-5; D unclear. Germline lookup yields CDR1 SEHNR and CDR2 FQNEAQ (reference sequence). The CDR3 has 13 residues. Trimming removed 1 base from V and 3 bases from J, with 4 bases in between. The full variable domain, completed using reference TRBV7-9 and TRBJ1-5, is DTGVSQNPRHKITKRGQNVTFRCDPISEHNRLYWYRQTLGQGPEFLTYFQNEAQLEKSRLLSDRFSAERPKGSFSTLEIQRTEQGDSAMYLCASSLGYNQPQHFGDGTRLSIL.

A few counts support this clone. The chain carries TRBV15 and TRBJ1-1, with D tentatively TRBD1 (6 bases). The ends were cut back, 0 bases at V and 9 bases at J, with 8 bases in the middle. Germline loops: CDR1 LNHNV, CDR2 YYDKDF (reference sequence). This CDR3 spans 12 amino acids. The CDR3 reads CATSRDQGKAFF. The CDR3, as DNA: TGTGCCACCAGCAGAGATCAGGGGAAAGCTTTCTTT.

The chain links TRBV7-3 to TRBJ2-5, with unresolved D. The CDR3 runs 13 residues. Trimming pared 5 bases from V and 5 bases from J, leaving 12 bases between. Germline V gene sequence: CDR1 SGHTA, CDR2 FQGTGA. In DNA form, the CDR3 reads TGTGCCAGCAGCCATAGGGCTTGGGAGACCCAGTACTTC. This sequence encodes CASSHRAWETQYF.

V usage is TRBV6-5 and J usage is TRBJ1-1, with D hard to call. This CDR3 contains 12 residues. V was trimmed by 0 bases and J by 4 bases, leaving 3 bases between them. The germline gives CDR1 MNHEY, CDR2 SVGAGI. The CDR3, as DNA: TGTGCCAGCAGTTACTCCCCCACTGAAGCTTTCTTT. It yields the protein CASSYSPTEAFF.

The chain recombines TRBV11-1 with TRBJ2-7; 7 bases map to TRBD1. Losses at the gene ends were 4 bases for V and 7 bases for J; bases not matched to a gene: 13. Per the germline V gene, CDR1 is SGHAT and CDR2 is FQDESV (reference sequence). The CDR3 loop spans 15 amino acids. CDR3 amino acids: CASSSELGGQSEQYF. In DNA form, the CDR3 reads TGTGCCAGCAGCTCAGAATTAGGGGGCCAATCGGAGCAGTACTTC.

V and J are TRBV29-1 and TRBJ1-2; possible D gene TRBD1, 5 bases. This CDR3 comprises 13 residues. CDR1 and CDR2 (germline): SQVTM, ANQGSEA. V shed 5 bases and J shed 2 bases, with 12 bases lying between them. The CDR3 loop is CSVPGRFNYGYTF. The CDR3 DNA is TGCAGCGTTCCGGGACGCTTCAACTATGGCTACACCTTC.

The chain couples TRBV7-2 to TRBJ1-4; weak D call: TRBD1 (6 bases). V was clipped by 4 bases and J by 7 bases, with 13 bases between them. Germline CDR1 and CDR2: SGHTA and FQGNSA. The CDR3 has 14 residues. CDR3 protein: CASSSRGSLEKLFF. The CDR3 DNA follows: TGTGCCAGCAGCTCCAGGGGTTCCCTTGAAAAACTGTTTTTT.

CDR3 region: CASSKSTVNEQYF. The CDR3 DNA reads TGCGCCAGCAGCAAATCGACAGTTAACGAGCAGTACTTC. The chain has TRBV5-1 and TRBJ2-7; a weak D match, TRBD1 (5 bases). Germline V CDR1 and CDR2: SGHRS, YFSETQ. Trimming left V 4 bases short and J 5 bases short, with 13 bases between. The CDR3 runs 13 residues.